Listed here are 8 T cell receptor beta chains from one sample, sequenced in a study of blood T cell repertoires in COVID-19. Sequencing was performed with immunoSEQ multiplex PCR; in TCRdb, only in-frame clones are kept and a portion is missing. The sample comprises approximately 490,000 clones, less than 90% of which are singletons, and 7% to 10% rests with the top ten. The source material was PBMCs or T cells enriched from blood (not recorded which). Receptor source: a woman aged 60 to 75 who had recovered from COVID-19.

The J gene is TRBJ2-2, the V gene TRBV24-1, with D perhaps TRBD2 (6 bases). V lost 4 bases to trimming and J lost 5 bases, with 13 bases between them. This CDR3 comprises 15 residues. Germline values: CDR1 KGHDR, CDR2 SFDVKD. Written as DNA, the CDR3 is TGTGCCACCAGTGACCCGACTAGTATTACCGGGGAGCTGTTTTTT. Residues: CATSDPTSITGELFF.

The CDR3 reads CASSLWKGGRDYGYTF. In DNA form, the CDR3 reads TGTGCCAGCAGCTTGTGGAAGGGGGGGCGAGACTATGGCTACACCTTC. This chain connects TRBV5-4 to TRBJ1-2; possibly TRBD1 for D (6 bases). This CDR3 has 16 amino acids. V was cut by 1 base and J by 3 bases, with 16 bases left in between. Germline V gene lookup returns CDR1 SGHNT and CDR2 YYREEE (reference sequence).

The J gene is TRBJ1-1, the V gene TRBV6-6; D not certain. The germline gives CDR1 MNHNY, CDR2 SVGAGI (reference sequence). The CDR3 is 15 residues long. Between the trimmed V and J ends, which lost 2 bases and 3 bases, there was a span of 13 bases. In nucleotides, the CDR3 is TGTGCCAGCAGTTACGGACCTAGGGAGGACACTGAAGCTTTCTTT. Translated: CASSYGPREDTEAFF.

The rearrangement uses TRBV2 and TRBJ2-7, with D unclear. The ends were cut back, 4 bases at V and 1 base at J, with 2 bases in the middle. CDR3 length: 11 residues. Looked up from germline, CDR1 is SNHLY and CDR2 is FYNNEI. Written as DNA, the CDR3 is TGTGCCAGCAGTGTATCCTACGAGCAGTACGTC. Protein product: CASSVSYEQYV.

This chain links TRBV10-3 with TRBJ1-3; 12 bases are a match to TRBD1. CDR3 length: 18 amino acids. Germline V CDR1 and CDR2: ENHRY, SYGVKD. The trim removed 6 bases at V and 0 bases at J, leaving 9 bases unmatched. CDR3 coding DNA: TGTGCCATCAGCCGGGACAGGGGGCATAAGGACTCTGGAAACACCATATATTTT. Protein sequence: CAISRDRGHKDSGNTIYF.

This chain uses TRBV5-6 with TRBJ1-2, with a possible D match to TRBD1 (6 bases). Germline CDR1 is SGHDT and CDR2 is YYEEEE. The CDR3 has 15 amino acids. The V end was cut by 5 bases, the J end by 4 bases, with 18 bases between. Here the CDR3 reads CASRLQGFGPYGYTF. For the CDR3, the DNA is TGTGCCAGCAGGCTACAGGGATTCGGACCCTATGGCTACACCTTC.

The chain is built from TRBV7-8 and TRBJ1-1; D remains unclear. V gave up 4 bases and J gave up 0 bases, with 6 bases separating them. This CDR3 is built from 13 residues. CDR1 and CDR2 from the germline V gene are SGHVS and FQNEAQ. The CDR3, as DNA: TGTGCCAGCAGCTCCAGGTTGAACACTGAAGCTTTCTTT. Translated, it gives CASSSRLNTEAFF.

The chain employs TRBV28 and TRBJ2-1; TRBD1 is a possible D gene (6 bases). The CDR3 spans 12 residues. V shed 6 bases and J shed 9 bases, with 12 bases lying between them. Germline-derived CDR1 and CDR2 are MDHEN and SYDVKM. CDR3 sequence reads: CASSPRGTEQFF. In DNA, the CDR3 is TGTGCCAGCAGCCCCAGGGGTACTGAGCAGTTCTTC.